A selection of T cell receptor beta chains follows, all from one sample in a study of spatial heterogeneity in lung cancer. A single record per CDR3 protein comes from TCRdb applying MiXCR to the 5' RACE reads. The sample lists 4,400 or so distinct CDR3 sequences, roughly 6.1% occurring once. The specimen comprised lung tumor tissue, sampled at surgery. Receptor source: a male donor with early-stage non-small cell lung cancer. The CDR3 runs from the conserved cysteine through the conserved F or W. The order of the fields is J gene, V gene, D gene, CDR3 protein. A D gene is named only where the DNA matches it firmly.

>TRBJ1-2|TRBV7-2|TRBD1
CASSLDNWTGIGDGYTF
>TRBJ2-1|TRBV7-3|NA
CASSLLLVPNEQFF
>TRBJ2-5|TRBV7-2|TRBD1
CASSLGSGGGQETQYF
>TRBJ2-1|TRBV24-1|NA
CATSDFDFQFF
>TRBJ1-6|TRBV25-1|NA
CASRALGLPLHF
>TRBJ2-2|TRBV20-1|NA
CSASPGPKGELFF
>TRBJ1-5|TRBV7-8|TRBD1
CASSNRGNSNQPQHF
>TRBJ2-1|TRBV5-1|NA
CASADSPPYNEQFF
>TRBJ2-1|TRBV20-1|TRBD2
CSARVSGPSSYNEQFF
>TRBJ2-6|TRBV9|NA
CASSVGQVSAANVLTF
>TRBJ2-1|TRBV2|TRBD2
CASAREGSYNEQFF
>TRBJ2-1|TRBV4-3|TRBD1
CASSPTTGAMQFF
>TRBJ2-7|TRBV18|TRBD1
CASSPPGTGGYEQYF
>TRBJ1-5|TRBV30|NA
CAWAEGHSNQPQHF
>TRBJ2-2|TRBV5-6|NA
CASSLRHLGTGELFF
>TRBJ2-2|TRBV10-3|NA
CAISELEGELFF
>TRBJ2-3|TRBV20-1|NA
CSARAQLGADTQYF
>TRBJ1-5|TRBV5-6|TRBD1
CASSLADRPDQPQHF
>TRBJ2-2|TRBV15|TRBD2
CVTSGGLSGELFF
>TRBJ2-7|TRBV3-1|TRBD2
CASSHLPGLAGTYEQYF
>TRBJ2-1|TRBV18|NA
CASSPSSGGSEQFF
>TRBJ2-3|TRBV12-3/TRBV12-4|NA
CASSLGLASTDTQYF
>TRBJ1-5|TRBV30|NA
CAWSTGGADQPQHF
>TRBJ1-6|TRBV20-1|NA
CSARDGPGQMNSPLHF
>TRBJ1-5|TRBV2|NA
CASSSRAGANQPQHF
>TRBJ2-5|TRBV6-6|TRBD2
CASSGRGKETQYF
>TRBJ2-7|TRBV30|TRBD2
CAWSLGTSGTYEQYF
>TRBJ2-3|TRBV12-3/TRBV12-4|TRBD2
CASRLYGGSTDTQYF
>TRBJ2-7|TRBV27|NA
CASSYGGSYEQYF
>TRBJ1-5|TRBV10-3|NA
CAISEGGRGQPQHF
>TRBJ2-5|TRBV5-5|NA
CASSLRETQYF
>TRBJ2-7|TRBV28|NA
CASTAAYEQYF
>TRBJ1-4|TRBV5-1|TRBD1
CASSLSGTGGSIRYEKLFF
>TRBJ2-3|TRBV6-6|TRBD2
CASSRSGGAGTDTQYF
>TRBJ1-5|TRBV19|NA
CASSIQVNQPQHF
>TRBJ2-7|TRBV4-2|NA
CASSHGRGTDEQYF
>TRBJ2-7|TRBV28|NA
CASSLEGDYEQYF
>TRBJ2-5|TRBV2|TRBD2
CASSGLAGGETQYF
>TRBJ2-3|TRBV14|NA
CASSQASPRDITQYF
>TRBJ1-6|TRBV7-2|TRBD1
CASSLPTGTGGSPLHF
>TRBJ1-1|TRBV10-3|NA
CAIRAGENTEAFF
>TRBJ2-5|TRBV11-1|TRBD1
CASSPRDRRIETQYF
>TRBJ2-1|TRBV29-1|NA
CSAYNNEQFF
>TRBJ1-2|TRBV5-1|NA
CASSLGGLGYGYTF
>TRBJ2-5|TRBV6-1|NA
CASSEEFILETQYF
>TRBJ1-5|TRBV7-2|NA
CASSSGPATSNQPQHF
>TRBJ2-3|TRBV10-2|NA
CASSEELLRYF
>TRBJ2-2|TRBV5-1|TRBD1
CASSRRDRVNTGELFF
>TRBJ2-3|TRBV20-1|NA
CSARSRAELGTDTQYF
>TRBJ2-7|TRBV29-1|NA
CSVDDGPYEQYF
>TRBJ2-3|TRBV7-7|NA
CASSPAGSFTDTQYF
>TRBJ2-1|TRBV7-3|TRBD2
CASSQGTSGRAPYNEQFF
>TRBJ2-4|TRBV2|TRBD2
CASSLLSSLAGFQYF
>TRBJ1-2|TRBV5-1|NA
CASRLSAGTSSSQTNYGYTF
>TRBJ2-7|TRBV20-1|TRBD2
CSAFSLASGVYEQYF
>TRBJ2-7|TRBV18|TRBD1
CASSPTNRGNEQYF
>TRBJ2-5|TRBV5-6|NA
CASSLSWERVLETQYF
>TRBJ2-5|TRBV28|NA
CASSRSLARGEETQYF
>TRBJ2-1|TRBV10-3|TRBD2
CAISESGLAGVRNEQFF
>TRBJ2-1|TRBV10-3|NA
CATLPPLTNEQFF